Below, 22 T cell receptor beta chains from the same sample are listed, as sequenced in a study of cytomegalovirus exposure and HLA in healthy donors. Primers for the PCR totalled 60 Vbeta and 13 Jbeta. The data were produced by immunoSEQ multiplex PCR, yet TCRdb's version contains in-frame clones alone and is incomplete. The table has tens of thousands of clones, over 50% seen once. Sequencing was carried out using PBMCs. These receptor sequences come from a man in his forties in good health and CMV-seropositive.

As concerns this clone: The junction shows a germline mismatch at one end, possibly a read error. The chain is built from TRBV6-5 and TRBJ2-7, with TRBD2 as a possible D gene (6 bases). Germline lookup yields CDR1 MNHEY and CDR2 SVGAGI. This CDR3 is 14 amino acids long. The CDR3 spells CVSSSTGSSYEQYF. The CDR3 coding sequence is TGTGTCAGCAGTTCGACCGGGAGCTCCTACGAGCAGTACTTC.

The rearrangement joins TRBV11-3 to TRBJ2-1; possible D gene TRBD1, 6 bases. The V gene's germline CDR1 is SGHNT and CDR2 YENEEA. The CDR3 has 12 amino acids. V lost 5 bases and J 10 bases, leaving 12 bases between the germline ends. The CDR3 sequence: CASSTITGEQFF. The DNA of the CDR3 is TGTGCCAGCAGCACCATCACAGGGGAGCAGTTCTTC.

This clone was detected only once. The rearrangement joins TRBV7-2 to TRBJ2-5; maybe TRBD1 (5 bases). Trimming shortened V by 2 bases and J by 4 bases, and 8 bases separated the two germline ends. Looked up from germline, CDR1 is SGHTA and CDR2 is FQGNSA. The CDR3 runs to 13 residues. CDR3 protein: CASSLLGAETQYF. As DNA, the CDR3 is TGTGCCAGCAGCTTACTAGGGGCAGAGACCCAGTACTTC.

This clone was seen a few times. The chain employs TRBV10-1 and TRBJ1-1; 8 bases align to TRBD1. Trimming cost V 10 bases and J 3 bases; bases outside gene matches: 13. Germline CDR1 is WNHNN and CDR2 is SYGVQD (reference sequence). The CDR3 totals 15 residues. The CDR3 region has the DNA TGCGCCACCCACAGGGGGGACCTGGGGGACACTGAAGCTTTCTTT. It translates to CATHRGDLGDTEAFF.

This clone has just a few counts. The J gene is TRBJ2-2, the V gene TRBV18; weak D call: TRBD2 (5 bases). The germline gives CDR1 KGHSH, CDR2 LQKENI. The length of the CDR3 is 16 residues. V lost 3 bases to trimming and J lost 3 bases, with 14 bases between them. The CDR3 protein is CASSPRGGVDTGELFF. The CDR3 DNA follows: TGTGCCAGCTCACCTAGAGGAGGCGTTGACACCGGGGAGCTGTTTTTT.

This chain joins TRBV30 and TRBJ2-2; 7 bases are a match to TRBD1. V lost 3 bases to trimming and J lost 3 bases; unmatched junction nucleotides: 4. This CDR3 has 14 amino acids. The germline V gene has CDR1 GTSNPN and CDR2 SVGIG (reference sequence). The CDR3 loop is CAWRDRLDTGELFF. DNA for the CDR3: TGTGCCTGGAGGGACAGGCTAGACACCGGGGAGCTGTTTTTT.

The chain employs TRBV19 and TRBJ1-5; 8 positions match TRBD1. Trimming took 0 bases from V and 4 from J; bases not matched to a gene: 11. CDR1 and CDR2 (germline): LNHDA, SQIVND (reference sequence). The CDR3 is made up of 18 amino acids. Written as DNA, the CDR3 is TGTGCCAGTAGTATAGATGGCTCAGGGGGCGGACAGAATCAGCCCCAGCATTTT. It yields the protein CASSIDGSGGGQNQPQHF.

The V and J genes are TRBV6-1 and TRBJ1-2; D gene ambiguous. CDR3 length: 15 residues. The germline gives CDR1 MNHNS, CDR2 SASEGT. V was clipped by 3 bases and J by 0 bases, with 11 bases between them. The CDR3 spells CASSDGVWANYGYTF. CDR3 nucleotides: TGTGCCAGCAGTGACGGGGTTTGGGCTAACTATGGCTACACCTTC.

V is TRBV18 and J is TRBJ2-7, with 9 bases aligning to TRBD1. This CDR3 is 14 amino acids long. Germline V gene data show CDR1 as KGHSH and CDR2 as LQKENI. V lost 3 bases and J lost 4; bases outside the gene matches: 4. The CDR3 here is CASSPGTGRYEQYF. In DNA, the CDR3 is TGTGCCAGCTCACCCGGGACAGGGAGGTACGAGCAGTACTTC.

V and J are TRBV11-2 and TRBJ2-2; tentative D call: TRBD2 (6 bases). This CDR3 region has 17 residues. CDR1 and CDR2 (germline): SGHAT, FQNNGV. V was shortened by 5 bases and J by 1 base, with 17 bases between the two germline ends. The chain's CDR3 is CASSPRVGRGNTGELFF. CDR3 DNA: TGTGCCAGCAGCCCTCGTGTCGGGCGGGGGAACACCGGGGAGCTGTTTTTT.

This sequence joins TRBV28 and TRBJ1-6; 7 nucleotides match TRBD1. The CDR3 has 14 amino acids. Germline V lookup: CDR1 MDHEN, CDR2 SYDVKM. Trimming removed 6 bases from V and 9 bases from J; junction bases left unmatched: 8. The CDR3 DNA sequence: TGTGCCAGCAGATCCGGGACAGTAGGTTCACCCCTCCACTTT. Protein sequence: CASRSGTVGSPLHF.

This clone came up a few times. The chain recombines TRBV30 with TRBJ2-2; 9 nucleotides line up with TRBD1. Germline CDR1 GTSNPN, CDR2 SVGIG (reference sequence). Trimming at V came to 2 bases and at J to 3 bases, leaving 7 bases not matched to a gene. The CDR3 covers 16 residues. The CDR3 DNA is TGTGCCTGGAGTCCGTGGGACAGGGCGTACACCGGGGAGCTGTTTTTT. This sequence encodes CAWSPWDRAYTGELFF.

V and J are TRBV5-4 and TRBJ2-5, with D perhaps matching TRBD2 (6 bases). V was clipped by 7 bases and J by 0 bases, with 13 bases between them. The CDR3 extends over 14 amino acids. Germline V lookup: CDR1 SGHNT, CDR2 YYREEE (reference sequence). This chain's CDR3 is CASGPRGYQETQYF. The CDR3 region has the DNA TGTGCCAGCGGGCCACGGGGGTACCAAGAGACCCAGTACTTC. The full variable domain, its missing parts supplied by reference TRBV5-4 and TRBJ2-5, is ETGVTQSPTHLIKTRGQQVTLRCSSQSGHNTVSWYQQALGQGPQFIFQYYREEENGRGNFPPRFSGLQFPNYSSELNVNALELDDSALYLCASGPRGYQETQYFGPGTRLLVL.

This clone was seen only once. The chain is built from TRBV7-9 and TRBJ2-5; D remains ambiguous. Trimming stripped 1 base from V and 11 bases from J, with 11 bases between. CDR1 and CDR2 from the germline V gene are SEHNR and FQNEAQ (reference sequence). The CDR3 is made up of 12 amino acids. The CDR3 sequence is CASSLGLGEQYF. The CDR3 DNA is TGTGCCAGCAGCTTAGGGCTCGGAGAGCAGTACTTC.

The V and J genes are TRBV7-9 and TRBJ2-5; possible D gene TRBD2, 6 bases. This CDR3 contains 14 residues. V shed 5 bases and J shed 5 bases, with 15 bases lying between them. Germline assignment: CDR1 SEHNR and CDR2 FQNEAQ (reference sequence). CDR3 protein: CASSLNYGSETQYF. The CDR3 nucleotides read TGTGCCAGCAGCCTTAATTACGGGAGTGAGACCCAGTACTTC.

The rearrangement uses TRBV6-4 and TRBJ1-5; 11 nucleotides match TRBD1. The CDR3 runs to 14 residues. Germline CDR1 and CDR2: MRHNA and SNTAGT. V lost 9 bases and J lost 2; bases outside the gene matches: 3. DNA of the CDR3: TGTGCCAGGGACAGGGGGCTTGGCAATCAGCCCCAGCATTTT. This sequence encodes CARDRGLGNQPQHF.

The V call is TRBV19, the J call TRBJ1-5; D is ambiguous. Germline V gene sequence: CDR1 LNHDA, CDR2 SQIVND (reference sequence). The CDR3 runs 15 residues. Trimming pared 7 bases from V and 0 bases from J, leaving 13 bases between. The CDR3 DNA follows: TGTGCCAGTACCTCGACGGGTTATAGCAATCAGCCCCAGCATTTT. Translation: CASTSTGYSNQPQHF.

This clone turned up a few times. This chain uses TRBV29-1 with TRBJ2-5; TRBD2 agrees at 9 bases. The CDR3 has 14 residues. The germline CDR1 and CDR2 sequences are SQVTM and ANQGSEA. Trimming took 3 bases from V and 5 from J; bases not matched to a gene: 7. CDR3 nucleotides: TGCAGCGTTGACGGCGGGGGGGCCCTTGAGACCCAGTACTTC. This codes for CSVDGGGALETQYF.

The chain has TRBV6-1 and TRBJ2-7; D unclear. This CDR3 is 14 amino acids long. V was cut by 1 base and J by 5 bases, with 12 bases left in between. The germline V gene encodes CDR1 MNHNS and CDR2 SASEGT. The CDR3, as DNA: TGTGCCAGCAGTGAAGGTCAGTTTCCAGACGAGCAGTACTTC. It is translated as CASSEGQFPDEQYF.

This chain joins TRBV7-6 and TRBJ2-7, with TRBD1 matching over 7 bases. V lost 1 base and J lost 6; bases outside the gene matches: 6. The CDR3 loop spans 14 amino acids. CDR1 SGHVS and CDR2 FNYEAQ come from the germline V gene. CDR3 in amino acids: CASSLGTGLSEQYF. The CDR3 nucleotides are TGTGCCAGCAGCTTAGGGACAGGATTGAGCGAGCAGTACTTC.

The chain joins TRBV11-1 to TRBJ2-5, with TRBD1 as a possible D gene (6 bases). Trimming shortened V by 5 bases and J by 4 bases, and 11 bases separated the two germline ends. This CDR3 contains 13 residues. CDR1 is SGHAT and CDR2 is FQDESV in the germline V gene (reference sequence). The CDR3 region has the DNA TGTGCCAGCAGCACAGGGTTTTCAGAGACCCAGTACTTC. Encoded protein: CASSTGFSETQYF. Combining the CDR3 with reference TRBV11-1 and TRBJ2-5 gives the whole variable domain EAEVAQSPRYKITEKSQAVAFWCDPISGHATLYWYRQILGQGPELLVQFQDESVVDDSQLPKDRFSAERLKGVDSTLKIQPAELGDSAMYLCASSTGFSETQYFGPGTRLLVL.

The CDR3 region has the DNA TGTGCCAGCAGAAGGACGGCGGGTGAAAAACTGTTTTTT. Translating it yields CASRRTAGEKLFF. This sequence joins TRBV2 and TRBJ1-4, with D hard to call. This CDR3 is built from 13 residues. The germline V gene encodes CDR1 SNHLY and CDR2 FYNNEI. Trimming pared 6 bases from V and 7 bases from J, leaving 12 bases between.